This TCR beta chain was captured by sequencing in a study of blood T cells in healthy people across ages. Germline V gene sequence: CDR1 MGHRA, CDR2 YSYEKL. The CDR3 has 14 residues. Trimming left V 0 bases short and J 3 bases short, with 8 bases between. Next came a second PCR, run for about 7 to 12 cycles, which used a sample-barcoded 5' primer along with a J-beta primer mix. A single record per CDR3 protein comes from TCRdb applying MiXCR to the 5' RACE reads. The table shows some 1.5 million distinct CDR3 sequences, with approximately 43% occurring only once. Isolated per sample were at least 6 million PBMCs.

This clonotype was obtained from a woman between 18 and 29 years old in good health. The chain joins TRBV4-1 to TRBJ1-1; D remains ambiguous. The sequencing sample was made of blood. The CDR3 loop reads CASSQDCVYTEAFF. DNA for the CDR3: TGCGCCAGCAGCCAAGATTGTGTATACACTGAAGCTTTCTTT.